The present T cell receptor (beta chain) was sequenced within a study of shared clonotypes between healthy human individuals. An assay was performed, and its level was deep. An even split of each subset's genomic DNA across several immunoSEQ plates was performed. Replicate PCRs were loaded with around 280 ng DNA from unsorted PBMC, about 30,000 T cell genomes. The table came from immunoSEQ multiplex PCR; TCRdb's copy has only in-frame clones and leaves some out. The table has 470,000 or so clones, around 73% seen once. Notes on this clone: A far larger clone is a single base away, which makes a read error likely. The same CDR3 is also encoded by other DNA sequences in this sample.

Sequenced input: PBMCs. The TCR sequence derives from a woman between 40 and 50 years old in good health. Some clones in this sample may be carry-over from other donors' samples.

The CDR3 loop is CASTRSHGDTQYF. The CDR3 DNA is TGTGCCAGCACAAGGTCCCACGGAGATACGCAGTATTTT. The chain is built from TRBV27 and TRBJ2-3; D not certain. V gave up 7 bases and J gave up 5 bases, with 13 bases separating them. Germline lookup yields CDR1 MNHEY and CDR2 SMNVEV (reference sequence). CDR3 length: 13 amino acids.